The present entry profiles one T cell receptor beta chain with its context. The specificity of this receptor is unknown. No qualities accompany the bases; no much larger clone lies one base away. This entry belongs to a study of tumor-infiltrating lymphocytes in localized non-small cell lung cancer listed by TCRdb under 2021. Background for the entire study: Several histologies were represented in the cohort, which also included both smokers and never-smokers as well as patients whose samples were collected after neoadjuvant chemotherapy. Each patient provided resected tumor tissue plus uninvolved lung tissue from the same patient, with the uninvolved lung tissue described as non-adjacent to the tumor. Alongside flow cytometry, multiplex immunofluorescence, RNA-seq, exome sequencing and proteomics, TCR sequencing was applied to the same patients as one of several integrated assays. In total, the ICON cohort consisted of some 160 surgical patients with localized non-small cell lung cancer who had their tumors resected. For approximately 50 patients, immunoSEQ T-cell fraction was compared between paired tumor and uninvolved lung. The paper's findings and limits, for the study overall: Because assay coverage varied across patients depending on available tissue quantity, TCR sequencing was performed for only a subset of the cohort. No difference in TCR-derived T-cell fraction was observed between the flow cytometry-defined immunotypes IM1 (good prognosis) and IM2 (poor prognosis). Recurrence-free survival showed no association with tumor T-cell fraction from TCR sequencing (p = 0.61). Higher T cell infiltration in tumors than in uninvolved lung tissue was supported by TCRbeta sequencing, consistent with immunofluorescence CD3 counts. Because different pieces of the same tissue were used for different assays, technical variation could not be separated from intratumor heterogeneity.

ICON enrollment began in the first half of 2016, and the last patient was enrolled in September 2018. A subcohort of 70 to 85 patients provided fresh tumor and matched uninvolved tissue for in-depth immune analyses, with TCR sequencing among those analyses. DNA for TCR sequencing was isolated from bulk tissue, and no cell sorting was done. From the cysteine up to the phenylalanine, the CDR3 has a length of 15 residues. Kept here is only the CDR3 DNA, which spans 45 bases and is read in frame from base 1. The germline V gene encodes CDR1 SGDLS and CDR2 YYNGEE. At the junction V is shortened by 4 bases and J by 3 bases, with 14 bases in between. TCR sequencing with the immunoSEQ assay provided the T-cell fraction in tumor and uninvolved lung tissue. The published analysis was carried out like this. For survival analysis, patients were divided into high (upper tertile) and low (lower two tertiles) T-cell fraction groups, which were compared by log-rank test. A signed-rank test was used to test paired tumor versus uninvolved lung differences in T-cell fraction. This is the immuneACCESS table as TCRdb keeps it, with only in-frame sequences that have V and J called. A part of the clones is gone; compared with another copy, unresolved V genes explain less than half, and the rest is unexplained. V and J calls and clone size are copied from that table; D and trimming were computed from the DNA. This sample holds about 16,000 clones; 60% to 85% were observed only once. The ten largest clones add up to about 9.1% of the sample.

The V and J genes are TRBV9 and TRBJ2-1; the D gene assignment is ambiguous. The source material was lung tumor tissue. The sequence was collected from a human donor with non-small cell lung cancer. The encoded CDR3 is CASSSQGIYYNEQFF. The DNA sequence reads TGTGCCAGCAGCTCCCAAGGAATCTACTACAATGAGCAGTTCTTC.